The 21 T cell receptor beta chains given below trace back to one sample, sequenced in a study of T-cell memory formation after mild COVID-19. Each CDR3 protein is one row after TCRdb ran MiXCR on the 5' RACE reads. The table has 58,000 or so distinct CDR3 sequences, around a quarter seen once. The sequenced sample was PBMCs or a T cell subset sorted from them (not recorded which). The receptors originated from a man in his late teens or twenties who had mild COVID-19 (a few samples of this study predate the infection). Cell type and time point are not known.

To note about this clonotype: This could be a read error, since a much larger clone is one nucleotide away. This sequence joins TRBV5-1 and TRBJ2-5, with TRBD1 matching 9 bases. The ends lost 2 bases at V and 8 bases at J; junction bases unmatched: 10. The CDR3 covers 15 residues. Germline V lookup: CDR1 SGHRS, CDR2 YFSETQ. DNA for the CDR3: TGCGCCAGCAGCTTCATACAGGGGGCAGGAGATACCCAGTACTTC. This gives the protein CASSFIQGAGDTQYF.

This clonotype was counted a few times. The CDR3: CASSLVQLNTEAFF. The CDR3 nucleotides are TGCGCCAGCAGCTTGGTCCAGTTGAACACTGAAGCTTTCTTT. J is TRBJ1-1 and V is TRBV5-1; D is undetermined. The V and J ends lost 0 bases and 0 bases respectively, with 6 bases between them. CDR3 size: 14 residues. From germline, CDR1 is SGHRS and CDR2 YFSETQ.

This clonotype was seen only a few times. This rearrangement joins TRBV23-1 to TRBJ2-3; D uncertain. TRBV23-1 is flagged as an ORF with uncertain function. The length of the CDR3 is 15 residues. V was trimmed by 3 bases and J by 6 bases, leaving 16 bases between them. DNA for the CDR3: TGCGCCAGCAGTCACCGGTCCCTCGCACTGGATACGCAGTATTTT. Translated: CASSHRSLALDTQYF.

This chain uses TRBV7-9 with TRBJ2-3, with 10 bases that match TRBD2. The J segment lost 3 bases and the V segment lost 5 bases, leaving 5 bases of the junction unmatched. Germline V gene sequence: CDR1 SEHNR, CDR2 FQNEAQ (reference sequence). The CDR3 runs to 15 residues. CDR3 in DNA: TGTGCCAGCAGCATTACTAGCGGGGTGACAGATACGCAGTATTTT. It encodes CASSITSGVTDTQYF.

This clonotype was detected only a few times. The rearrangement links TRBV6-5 to TRBJ1-5; TRBD1 aligns across 8 bases. The junction had 2 bases not matched to a gene; V was cut back by 4 bases and J by 6 bases. Germline lookup yields CDR1 MNHEY and CDR2 SVGAGI. CDR3 length: 13 amino acids. As DNA, the CDR3 is TGTGCCAGCAGTTCCCAGGGGGCTCAGCCCCAGCATTTT. It is translated as CASSSQGAQPQHF.

The V gene is TRBV6-2 or TRBV6-3, the J gene TRBJ2-3; 10 bases are shared with TRBD2. The CDR3 is made up of 17 amino acids. V shed 7 bases, J shed 3 bases, and the junction held 13 bases outside the gene matches. Germline CDR1 is MNHEY and CDR2 is SVGEGT. The CDR3 sequence is CASNPRGAGGGTDTQYF. CDR3 in DNA: TGTGCCAGCAACCCCCGAGGAGCGGGGGGGGGAACAGATACGCAGTATTTT.

In its sample, this clonotype ranks as medium-sized. The V and J genes are TRBV29-1 and TRBJ2-3, with D perhaps matching TRBD2 (6 bases). V shed 4 bases and J shed 3 bases, with 14 bases lying between them. The CDR3 covers 14 residues. The germline V gene encodes CDR1 SQVTM and CDR2 ANQGSEA. The CDR3 DNA sequence: TGCAGCGTTGGAATTAGCGGAAGGACAGATACGCAGTATTTT. Its protein is CSVGISGRTDTQYF.

In its sample, this clonotype was seen many times. The chain joins TRBV6-4 to TRBJ2-1; TRBD2 matches at 7 bases. V shed 3 bases, J shed 9 bases, and the junction held 5 bases outside the gene matches. This CDR3 comprises 13 residues. Per the germline V gene, CDR1 is MRHNA and CDR2 is SNTAGT. The CDR3 region is CASSDTSVSEQFF. The CDR3 DNA reads TGTGCCAGCAGTGATACTAGCGTTTCTGAGCAGTTCTTC.

This clonotype occurred a few times. The V call is TRBV20-1, the J call TRBJ1-6; D gene unclear. CDR1 is DFQATT, CDR2 SNEGSKA, per germline (reference sequence). V was clipped by 1 base and J by 7 bases, with 11 bases between them. There are 14 residues in the CDR3. As DNA, the CDR3 is TGCAGTGCTAGAGCCCCCAGAGAGAATTCACCCCTCCACTTT. Its protein product is CSARAPRENSPLHF.

The chain recombines TRBV2 with TRBJ1-3; D is ambiguous. Germline lookup yields CDR1 SNHLY and CDR2 FYNNEI. The CDR3 has 13 amino acids. V shed 1 base and J shed 7 bases, with 8 bases lying between them. The CDR3 sequence: CASSEVVANTIYF. CDR3 nucleotide sequence: TGTGCCAGCAGTGAAGTGGTAGCGAACACCATATATTTT.

The chain has TRBV28 and TRBJ1-2; D unresolved. V was clipped by 2 bases and J by 5 bases, with 9 bases between them. CDR1 and CDR2 from the germline V gene are MDHEN and SYDVKM. The CDR3 runs to 13 residues. The CDR3 protein is CASSLDEDYGYTF. The CDR3 region has the DNA TGTGCCAGCAGTTTAGATGAAGATTATGGCTACACCTTC.

This clonotype was seen only a few times. V gene TRBV9 combines with J gene TRBJ1-1; D possibly corresponds to TRBD1 (5 bases). This CDR3 has 14 amino acids. Trimming left V 0 bases short and J 8 bases short, with 14 bases between. Germline V gene lookup returns CDR1 SGDLS and CDR2 YYNGEE. The CDR3 region is CASSVGWRGPEAFF. CDR3 coding DNA: TGTGCCAGCAGCGTAGGGTGGAGGGGCCCGGAAGCTTTCTTT. The entire variable domain, with the rest obtained from reference TRBV9 and TRBJ1-1, is as follows: DSGVTQTPKHLITATGQRVTLRCSPRSGDLSVYWYQQSLDQGLQFLIQYYNGEERAKGNILERFSAQQFPDLHSELNLSSLELGDSALYFCASSVGWRGPEAFFGQGTRLTVV.

This clonotype was counted a few times. For the CDR3, the DNA is TGTGCCAGCAGCTCCCTCGGACAGGGGGACAATGAGCAGTTCTTC. Residues: CASSSLGQGDNEQFF. V and J are TRBV7-9 and TRBJ2-1, with TRBD1 matching 10 bases. Germline V lookup: CDR1 SEHNR, CDR2 FQNEAQ (reference sequence). This CDR3 region has 15 residues. V lost 4 bases, J lost 5 bases, and 5 bases stayed unmatched.

V usage is TRBV7-9 and J usage is TRBJ2-6; D is unresolved. Germline assignment: CDR1 SEHNR and CDR2 FQNEAQ (reference sequence). The CDR3 loop spans 18 amino acids. Trimming pared 4 bases from V and 4 bases from J, leaving 20 bases between. The CDR3 DNA follows: TGTGCCAGCAGCTCATCCGTCTATGATAGGGCCGGGGCCAACGTCCTGACTTTC. It translates to CASSSSVYDRAGANVLTF.

This clonotype appeared a few times. The chain has TRBV5-4 and TRBJ2-1; 7 positions agree with TRBD2. V lost 6 bases and J lost 5; bases outside the gene matches: 5. The CDR3 contains 13 residues. Germline V gene data show CDR1 as SGHNT and CDR2 as YYREEE (reference sequence). CDR3 loop: CASIRLANNEQFF. The CDR3 DNA is TGTGCCAGCATACGACTAGCTAACAATGAGCAGTTCTTC.

The CDR3 reads CASSQSLAGDQETQYF. DNA for the CDR3: TGTGCCAGCAGCCAGTCACTAGCGGGGGACCAAGAGACCCAGTACTTC. The chain joins TRBV3-1 to TRBJ2-5; 11 bases agree with TRBD2. The CDR3 sequence is 16 residues long. Trimming removed 3 bases from V and 0 bases from J; junction bases left unmatched: 3. The germline CDR1 and CDR2 sequences are LGHDT and YNNKEL (reference sequence).

V usage is TRBV12-3 or TRBV12-4 and J usage is TRBJ2-7; 9 nucleotides line up with TRBD1. The CDR3 loop spans 13 amino acids. Trimming cost V 0 bases and J 8 bases; bases outside gene matches: 2. The CDR3 sequence is CASSLAGQGQQYV. Here the CDR3 DNA reads TGTGCCAGCAGTTTAGCGGGACAGGGACAGCAGTACGTC.

This clonotype has just a few counts. The genes are TRBV5-1 and TRBJ2-1; 7 positions match TRBD1. The CDR3 runs 14 residues. V gave up 4 bases and J gave up 3 bases; unmatched junction bases: 4. Per germline, CDR1 SGHRS and CDR2 YFSETQ. Written as DNA, the CDR3 is TGCGCCAGCAGCCCCCGGGACAGCTACAATGAGCAGTTCTTC. This sequence encodes CASSPRDSYNEQFF.

Comment on this clonotype: Sequence at one end of the junction differs from germline and may be a read error. The CDR3 protein is CASRHLSDRVGEQYF. CDR3 nucleotides: TGTGCCAGCCGCCACCTATCGGACAGGGTCGGCGAGCAGTACTTC. The V call is TRBV4-2, the J call TRBJ2-7, with TRBD1 matching 8 bases. Germline-derived CDR1 and CDR2 are LGHNA and YNFKEQ. The CDR3 has 15 amino acids.

Here the CDR3 DNA reads TGTGCCAGCAGCGTAGCACAGGGAATACACTATGGCTACACCTTC. As protein: CASSVAQGIHYGYTF. The chain links TRBV9 to TRBJ1-2; perhaps TRBD1 as D (6 bases). V was clipped by 0 bases and J by 3 bases, with 12 bases between them. CDR1 is SGDLS and CDR2 is YYNGEE in the germline V gene. CDR3 length: 15 residues.

The DNA for the CDR3 is TGTGCCAGCAGTTACTCGGGGACAGGGGATCGGTATTTT. It encodes CASSYSGTGDRYF. The rearrangement joins TRBV6-5 to TRBJ2-3, with TRBD1 identical over 10 bases. The CDR3 totals 13 residues. The germline V gene has CDR1 MNHEY and CDR2 SVGAGI. V trimming: 0 bases; J trimming: 14 bases; junction bases outside the gene matches: 5.